This T cell receptor beta chain was captured by sequencing in a study of cytomegalovirus exposure and HLA in healthy donors. Findings of the study overall: Rare TCR sequences predominated, though certain public TCRs were found in many donors.

Primers: 60 Vbeta forward and 13 Jbeta reverse. Clones were read by immunoSEQ multiplex PCR, and TCRdb kept only the in-frame ones, dropping some. The repertoire holds some 160,000 clones, 75% to 90% seen once, with approximately 2% in the top ten. In regard to this clone: Its antigen is unidentified.

Material for sequencing was PBMCs. This clonotype was sampled from a woman under 30 in good health and CMV-seronegative.

As DNA, the CDR3 is TGTGCCAGCAGTGGGACAGGCGGAACCAATCAGCCCCAGCATTTT. This encodes CASSGTGGTNQPQHF. The rearrangement joins TRBV2 to TRBJ1-5; 7 nucleotides agree with TRBD1. Germline V CDR1 and CDR2: SNHLY, FYNNEI. The CDR3 consists of 15 residues. Trimming at V came to 4 bases and at J to 3 bases, leaving 6 bases not matched to a gene.